The source of this TCR beta chain is a study of blood T cell repertoires in COVID-19. Across the study: Acute and convalescent COVID-19 samples came from the United States, Italy and Spain. The cDNA or gDNA used as material had been derived from T cells, B-cell-depleted T cells, or PBMCs.

Original processing methods: Estimates of nucleated cell counts were drawn from the amplification of reference gene primers. Profiling relied on immunoSEQ multiplex PCR, and the TCRdb table lists in-frame clones only, not all of them. That table supplies the V and J calls and clone size; D and trimming were determined from the DNA. The sample contains approximately 100,000 clones, approximately 86% of which appear only once. The V segment lost 3 bases and the J segment 4 bases; nucleotides outside the gene matches: 3. Germline assignment: CDR1 SNHLY and CDR2 FYNNEI. The CDR3 is made up of 15 amino acids.

Sequenced sample: peripheral blood. The sequence was obtained from a human donor in a cohort sampled during active COVID-19. The chain uses TRBV2 and TRBJ2-2; 9 bases are shared with TRBD1. In nucleotides, the CDR3 is TGTGCCAGCAGTGAGGGGACAGGGCGCACCGGGGAGCTGTTTTTT. Translated: CASSEGTGRTGELFF.